The clone carrying this TCR beta chain was observed a handful of times. Antigen specificity is unknown. Alongside a J-beta primer mix, a sample-barcoded 5' primer served in a second PCR lasting roughly 7 to 12 cycles. Each CDR3 protein is one row after TCRdb ran MiXCR on the 5' RACE reads. The table lists 550,000 to 650,000 distinct CDR3 sequences, 25% to 35% of them singletons, with 3% to 4.5% in the top ten. The data derive from a study of blood T cells in healthy people across ages. Study-wide results and limits: More naive CD4+ cells and higher diversity were found in long-lived than in aged donors.

The CDR3 covers 13 residues. The V gene lost 3 bases and the J gene lost 2 bases, with 8 bases spanning the gap. Germline loops: CDR1 KGHSH, CDR2 LQKENI. This same sample was also taken into another study, of T cells of mothers and their children.

This clonotype originated in a boy aged 2 to 10 in good health. V and J are TRBV18 and TRBJ2-7, with unresolved D. Sequencing was carried out using blood. Written as DNA, the CDR3 is TGTGCCAGCTCACCGGACCGAACCTACGAGCAGTACTTC. Its translation is CASSPDRTYEQYF.